Listed here are 2 T cell receptor beta chains from one sample, sequenced in a study of blood T cell repertoires in COVID-19. Measured with immunoSEQ multiplex PCR; TCRdb has only the in-frame clones, and not every one. Of about 250,000 clones in the sample, over 65% were seen once. Sequencing was done on a sample of peripheral blood. These receptors were taken from a woman of 80 years or more with acute or convalescent COVID-19.

The gene calls are TRBV6-2 or TRBV6-3 and TRBJ2-5, with TRBD2 matching over 8 bases. CDR1 and CDR2 from the germline V gene are MNHEY and SVGEGT. CDR3 length: 15 amino acids. With V trimmed by 4 bases and J by 5 bases, 9 bases remained unmatched. Here the CDR3 reads CASSSAGAGWETQYF. As DNA, the CDR3 is TGTGCCAGCAGTTCAGCGGGGGCCGGGTGGGAGACCCAGTACTTC.

This clone was detected only once. Sequence at one end of the junction differs from germline and may be a read error. The chain combines TRBV2 with TRBJ2-5; the D is unclear. CDR1 is SNHLY and CDR2 is FYNNEI in the germline V gene. The CDR3 length is 13 residues. The CDR3 DNA reads TGTGCCGGCAGTGTAGTACTCCAAGAGACCCAGTACTTC. Amino acids: CAGSVVLQETQYF.